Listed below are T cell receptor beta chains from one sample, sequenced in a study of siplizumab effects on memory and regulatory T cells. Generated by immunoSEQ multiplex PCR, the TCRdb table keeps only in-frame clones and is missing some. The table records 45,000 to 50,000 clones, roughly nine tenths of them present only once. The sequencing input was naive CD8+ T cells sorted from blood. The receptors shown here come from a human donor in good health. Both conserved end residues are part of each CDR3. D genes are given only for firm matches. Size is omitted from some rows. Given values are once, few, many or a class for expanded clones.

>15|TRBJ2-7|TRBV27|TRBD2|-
TGTGCCAGCAGTTTACGATGGGGGGGACCCTACGAGCAGTACTTC
CASSLRWGGPYEQYF
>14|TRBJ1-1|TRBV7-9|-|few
TGTGCCAGCAGCCGCGATTGGATGAACACTGAAGCTTTCTTT
CASSRDWMNTEAFF
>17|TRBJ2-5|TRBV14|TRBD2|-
TGTGCCAGCAGCCAAGCGACCCTAGCGGGGGATAGGGAGACCCAGTACTTC
CASSQATLAGDRETQYF
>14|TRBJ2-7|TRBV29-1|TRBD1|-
TGCAGCGTTGGGGACAGGGATTTGTACTACGAGCAGTACTTC
CSVGDRDLYYEQYF
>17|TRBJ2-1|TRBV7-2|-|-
TGTGCCAGCAGCTTAGCGCTTGAGGCGGGTCCCGGTAGTGAGCAGTTCTTC
CASSLALEAGPGSEQFF
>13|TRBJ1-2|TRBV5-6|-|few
TGTGCCAGCAGCTTCGGTCCTCCAGGAGGCTACACCTTC
CASSFGPPGGYTF
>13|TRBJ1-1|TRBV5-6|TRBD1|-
TGTGCCAGCAGCTTCGAATTCAGGGGGGAAACTTTCTTT
CASSFEFRGETFF
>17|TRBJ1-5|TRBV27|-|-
TGTGCCAGCAGTTCCCAGTTGGTTCGGGGGGTCAATCAGCCCCAGCATTTT
CASSSQLVRGVNQPQHF
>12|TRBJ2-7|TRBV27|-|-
TGTGCCAGCAGTCCCAGCCCCTACGAGCAGTACTTC
CASSPSPYEQYF
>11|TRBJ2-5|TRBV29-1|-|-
TGCAGCGTAGGGAGTTTCGGGGCCCAGTACTTC
CSVGSFGAQYF
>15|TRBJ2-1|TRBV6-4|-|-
TGTGCCAGCAGCCAGGGGCCAGCCTCCTACAATGAGCAGTTCTTC
CASSQGPASYNEQFF
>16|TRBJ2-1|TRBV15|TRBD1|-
TGTGCCACCAGCAGAGTCCGGGACAGGCCTAACAATGAGCAGTTCTTC
CATSRVRDRPNNEQFF